This T cell receptor beta chain is drawn from a study of blood T cell repertoires in COVID-19. Study-wide context: Acute and convalescent COVID-19 samples came from the United States, Italy and Spain. Sources were T cells, B-cell-depleted T cells, or PBMCs; the material itself was cDNA or gDNA.

Recruited during active infection, patients (from Seattle) were subsequently followed longitudinally. Looked up from germline, CDR1 is LGHDT and CDR2 is YNNKEL (reference sequence). The CDR3 covers 14 residues. Trimming cost V 7 bases and J 3 bases, with 12 bases left between them. As originally analysed: Reference gene primer amplification gave estimated nucleated cell counts. The data were produced by immunoSEQ multiplex PCR, yet TCRdb's version contains in-frame clones alone and is incomplete. V, J and clone size are taken as reported in that table, and D and trimming were inferred from the DNA itself. The sample carries 200,000 to 250,000 clones, 75% to 85% recorded once.

The genes are TRBV3-1 (or the pseudogene TRBV3-2) and TRBJ2-2; D possibly corresponds to TRBD1 (5 bases). The specimen sequenced was peripheral blood. The source is a woman in her 30s with COVID-19, enrolled during active disease. CDR3 in amino acids: CASKWQGYTGELFF. For the CDR3, the DNA is TGTGCCAGCAAGTGGCAGGGATACACCGGGGAGCTGTTTTTT.